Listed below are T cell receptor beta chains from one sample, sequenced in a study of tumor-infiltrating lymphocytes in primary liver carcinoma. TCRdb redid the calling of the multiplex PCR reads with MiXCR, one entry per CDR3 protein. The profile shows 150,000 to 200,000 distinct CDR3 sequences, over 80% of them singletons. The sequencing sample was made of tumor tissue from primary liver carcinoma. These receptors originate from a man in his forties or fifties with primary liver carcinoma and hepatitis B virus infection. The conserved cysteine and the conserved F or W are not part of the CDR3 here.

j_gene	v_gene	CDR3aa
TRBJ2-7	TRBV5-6	ASSSRTGPYVQY
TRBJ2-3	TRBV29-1	SVVLTTDTQY
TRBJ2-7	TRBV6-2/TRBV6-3	ATSWDGYEEY
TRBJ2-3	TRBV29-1	STQRRGTDTQY
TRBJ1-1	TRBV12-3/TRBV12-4	ASRSSGLTEAF
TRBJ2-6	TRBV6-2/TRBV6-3	ASTQKTTLSAANVLT
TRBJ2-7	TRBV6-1	ANNTGTSGSYEQY
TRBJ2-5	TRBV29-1	SVGETGGETQY
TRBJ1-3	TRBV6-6	ANSRTTGGTGNTIY
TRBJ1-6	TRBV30	AWQQGSGNSPLH
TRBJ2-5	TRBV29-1	NVGGGGRETLY
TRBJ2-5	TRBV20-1	SALQGNLEETQY
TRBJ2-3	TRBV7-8	TSSLRLAGENTQY
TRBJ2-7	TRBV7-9	ARSLGLVETYEQY
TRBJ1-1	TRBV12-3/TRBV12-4	ARSFSRAAQAF
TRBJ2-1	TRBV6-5	ASSPTNGGYNEQF
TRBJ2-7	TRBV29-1	SVQKGGRSYEEY
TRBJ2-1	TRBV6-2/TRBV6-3	TSSSGLALYNEQF
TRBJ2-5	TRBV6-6	ARSIRDRGTQETQY
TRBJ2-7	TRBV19	ASSIYSGIAHEQY
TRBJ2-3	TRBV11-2	ANRGTRGDTDTRY
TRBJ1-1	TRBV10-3	ATMGRGIGTEAF
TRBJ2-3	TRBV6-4	ASSAGGIDTQY
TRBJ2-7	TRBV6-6	ASSQLAGVVDEHY
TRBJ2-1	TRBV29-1	SVGLVGGFINEQF
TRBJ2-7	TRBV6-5	ASSYSGDHGEQY
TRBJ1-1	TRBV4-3	ASSQANKKNTEGF
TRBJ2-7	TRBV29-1	SAVCGNHEQY
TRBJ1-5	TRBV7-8	ASSSAGQGLSNQPQH
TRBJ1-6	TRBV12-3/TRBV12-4	ATKTDRGRLSPLH
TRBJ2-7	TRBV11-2	TSSLPTSRLSYEQY
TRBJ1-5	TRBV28	ASSPYRQPQH
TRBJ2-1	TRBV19	ASKDLSEQF
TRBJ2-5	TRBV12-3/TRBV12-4	ASSRSETGTQY
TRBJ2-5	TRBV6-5	GKPVRRPLQETQY
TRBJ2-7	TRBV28	ASRNLYAQY
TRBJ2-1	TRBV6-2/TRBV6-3	ASSKYSESYNKQF
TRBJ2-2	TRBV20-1	SVRQVNTGELF
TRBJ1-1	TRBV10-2	ASRGQHLDTEVI
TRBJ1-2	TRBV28	ASSSPRGAGGYT
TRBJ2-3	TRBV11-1	ASNLPRENTDTQY
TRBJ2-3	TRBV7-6	ASNLGGTGPQDTQF
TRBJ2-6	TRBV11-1	ASCLGRTGANVLT
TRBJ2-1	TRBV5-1	ASSPEGYEQF
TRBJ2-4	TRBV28	ASISVFIQY
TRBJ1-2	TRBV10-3	AISESSGGYGYI
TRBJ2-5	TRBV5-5	ASSFQPRGNLCETQY
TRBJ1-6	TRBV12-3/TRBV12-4	ANSLGGNSPLH
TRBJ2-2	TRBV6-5	ATYSGLVTGDLF
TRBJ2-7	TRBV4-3	TSSQDMGTADAEY
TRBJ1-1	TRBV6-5	ASSPSYSYTETF
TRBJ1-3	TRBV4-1	ASSPTGGTGNPIY
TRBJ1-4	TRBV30	AWSVTGGGEKLF
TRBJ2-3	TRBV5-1	ASNLGHKTNMQY
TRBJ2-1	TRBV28	ASSLSGSTNEQF
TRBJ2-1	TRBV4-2	TSSQEVSGPSYNEQF
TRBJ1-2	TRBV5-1	ASSSPPTGTGEGNYGYT
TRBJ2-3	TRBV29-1	GFGGTDMQY